Sequencing of this T cell receptor beta chain was carried out in a study of blood T cell repertoires in COVID-19. Turning to the study itself: From the United States, Italy and Spain came samples of acute and convalescent COVID-19. PBMCs, B-cell-depleted T cells, or T cells were the source of the cDNA or gDNA that made up the material.

Authors' methods: Counts of nucleated cells, estimated from reference gene primer amplification, were obtained. Method: immunoSEQ multiplex PCR; TCRdb's copy keeps in-frame clones and lacks some. The DNA gave D and trimming, while V, J and clone size come from that table. This sample has 450,000 to 500,000 clones, with approximately 83% found just once. The source of this sequence is a human donor in a cohort sampled during active COVID-19. Source material: peripheral blood.

The CDR3 spells CASSFELLIHEQYF. In DNA form, the CDR3 reads TGTGCCAGTAGTTTTGAACTGTTAATCCACGAGCAGTACTTC. The chain is built from TRBV19 and TRBJ2-7, with D uncertain. Germline CDR1 reads LNHDA; CDR2 reads SQIVND (reference sequence). The V end was cut by 5 bases, the J end by 5 bases, with 16 bases between. This CDR3 is 14 amino acids long.